This T cell receptor (beta chain) was profiled in a study of cytomegalovirus exposure and HLA in healthy donors. Broader study findings: Through in vitro validation, three CMV-associated chains were shown to be specific for CMV antigens. TRBV6-2, TRBV6-3 and some other V segments were unresolvable in 87-base-pair reads.

13 Jbeta primers and 60 Vbeta primers were used for the PCR. Using immunoSEQ multiplex PCR, the repertoire was profiled, and TCRdb retains in-frame clones only, with some absent. Seen here are 150,000 to 200,000 clones, about 70% observed once, and the top ten hold 1.8%. Germline V gene data show CDR1 as SGDLS and CDR2 as YYNGEE. There are 13 residues in the CDR3. Trimming removed 4 bases at V and 5 bases at J, with 9 bases between. Comments on this clone: What it recognizes is unknown.

The rearrangement joins TRBV9 to TRBJ2-2; D may be TRBD1 (6 bases). Sequences were obtained from PBMCs. The TCR comes from a woman aged 25 to 39 in good health and CMV-seronegative. The CDR3 DNA reads TGTGCCAGCAGCCCCGGGACAACCGGGGAGCTGTTTTTT. It encodes CASSPGTTGELFF.